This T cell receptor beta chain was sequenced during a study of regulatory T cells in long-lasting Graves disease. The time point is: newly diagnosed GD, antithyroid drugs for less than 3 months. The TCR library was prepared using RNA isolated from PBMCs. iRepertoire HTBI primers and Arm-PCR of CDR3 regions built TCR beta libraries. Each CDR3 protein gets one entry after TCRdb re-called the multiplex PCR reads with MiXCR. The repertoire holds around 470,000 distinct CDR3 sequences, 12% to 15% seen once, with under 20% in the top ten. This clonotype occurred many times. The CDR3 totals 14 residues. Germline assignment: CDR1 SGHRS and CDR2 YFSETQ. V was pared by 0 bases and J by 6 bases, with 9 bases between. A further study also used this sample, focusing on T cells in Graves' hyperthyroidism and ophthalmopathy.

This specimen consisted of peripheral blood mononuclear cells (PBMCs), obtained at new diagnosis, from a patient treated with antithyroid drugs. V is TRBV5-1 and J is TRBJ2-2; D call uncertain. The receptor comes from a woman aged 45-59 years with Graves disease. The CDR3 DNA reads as TGCGCCAGCAGCTTGGACAGTCGGGCCGGGGAGCTGTTTTTT. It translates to CASSLDSRAGELFF.